These 7 T cell receptor beta chains were all obtained from the same sample, sequenced in a study of T cells in tuberculosis. Clones were sequenced by immunoSEQ multiplex PCR, and TCRdb holds only the in-frame ones, with some missing. Found here are about 45,000 clones, about 94% of them singletons; the top ten hold around 2%. Sequenced material: PBMCs. The receptors shown here come from a donor under 30 with latent tuberculosis or without tuberculosis infection. Some clones in this sample may be carry-over from other donors' samples.

The chain joins TRBV5-4 to TRBJ2-5; D is possibly TRBD1 (5 bases). Germline CDR1 SGHNT, CDR2 YYREEE (reference sequence). This CDR3 has 15 residues. Trimming took 4 bases from V and 5 from J, leaving 18 bases between them. The CDR3 sequence: CASSKAGPNRETQYF. In DNA form, the CDR3 reads TGTGCCAGCAGCAAGGCAGGGCCGAACCGGGAGACCCAGTACTTC.

The chain joins TRBV30 to TRBJ1-1, with a possible D match to TRBD1 (6 bases). Germline assignment: CDR1 GTSNPN and CDR2 SVGIG (reference sequence). Trimming removed 6 bases from V and 1 base from J, with 9 bases in between. The CDR3 is 12 amino acids. This CDR3 is CACTTGNTEAFF. The DNA for the CDR3 is TGTGCCTGCACGACAGGGAACACTGAAGCTTTCTTT.

This chain joins TRBV12-5 and TRBJ2-2, with TRBD1 matching over 9 bases. This CDR3 comprises 15 residues. The V gene end was trimmed by 2 bases and the J gene end by 7 bases; junction bases not matched to a gene: 5. The germline V gene has CDR1 LGHNT and CDR2 FRNRAP. The chain's CDR3 is CASGLKQGAVGELFF. The CDR3 DNA reads as TGTGCTAGTGGTTTGAAACAGGGGGCCGTCGGGGAGCTGTTTTTT. The whole variable domain, remainder taken from reference TRBV12-5 and TRBJ2-2, is DARVTQTPRHKVTEMGQEVTMRCQPILGHNTVFWYRQTMMQGLELLAYFRNRAPLDDSGMPKDRFSAEMPDATLATLKIQPSEPRDSAVYFCASGLKQGAVGELFFGEGSRLTVL.

This clone was recorded only once. This rearrangement joins TRBV7-9 to TRBJ1-1, with TRBD1 matching 7 bases. Germline CDR1 reads SEHNR; CDR2 reads FQNEAQ (reference sequence). Germline trimming cut 5 bases from V and 4 bases from J; bases unmatched to any gene: 7. This CDR3 is 14 amino acids long. CDR3 amino acids: CASSAVRGSTEAFF. In DNA form, the CDR3 reads TGTGCCAGCAGCGCTGTCAGGGGGAGCACTGAAGCTTTCTTT.

The V call is TRBV25-1, the J call TRBJ1-1; D is unclear. Germline V gene lookup returns CDR1 MGHDK and CDR2 SYGVNS. V shed 0 bases and J shed 8 bases, with 13 bases lying between them. CDR3 size: 14 residues. The CDR3 DNA follows: TGTGCCAGCAGTGAATACCCAGGTGAGAGAGAAGCTTTCTTT. Translation: CASSEYPGEREAFF. Based on the CDR3 plus reference TRBV25-1 and TRBJ1-1, the full variable domain is EADIYQTPRYLVIGTGKKITLECSQTMGHDKMYWYQQDPGMELHLIHYSYGVNSTEKGDLSSESTVSRIRTEHFPLTLESARPSHTSQYLCASSEYPGEREAFFGQGTRLTVV.

The chain uses TRBV7-2 and TRBJ2-7, with 8 positions matching TRBD2. Trimming cost V 5 bases and J 5 bases; bases outside gene matches: 8. This CDR3 comprises 14 residues. Germline lookup yields CDR1 SGHTA and CDR2 FQGNSA. The CDR3 protein is CASSPSGSPHEQYF. The CDR3 DNA sequence: TGTGCCAGCAGCCCCAGCGGGAGCCCCCACGAGCAGTACTTC.

V and J are TRBV4-1 and TRBJ2-3, with D perhaps TRBD2 (5 bases). Per germline, CDR1 MGHRA and CDR2 YSYEKL. The CDR3 loop spans 16 amino acids. Trimming removed 0 bases from V and 6 bases from J, with 16 bases in between. The CDR3 sequence: CASSQEKRLTSDTQYF. CDR3 nucleotide sequence: TGCGCCAGCAGCCAAGAGAAGCGGCTCACCTCCGATACGCAGTATTTT.